This TCR beta chain comes out of a study of HIV-infected patients and healthy controls. The CDR3 sequence is 16 residues long. Between the trimmed V and J ends, which lost 4 bases and 4 bases, there was a span of 17 bases. TCRdb reprocessed the 5' RACE reads with MiXCR, giving one entry per CDR3 protein. The table includes 55,000 to 70,000 distinct CDR3 sequences, roughly a fifth detected once. Material: CD4+ T cells from blood. This clonotype was obtained from a human donor in good health. V gene TRBV12-3 or TRBV12-4 combines with J gene TRBJ1-3, with D perhaps TRBD1 (5 bases). The CDR3: CASSSWAAGGGNTIYF. CDR3 sequence (DNA): TGTGCCAGCAGTTCCTGGGCCGCGGGGGGGGGAAACACCATATATTTT.